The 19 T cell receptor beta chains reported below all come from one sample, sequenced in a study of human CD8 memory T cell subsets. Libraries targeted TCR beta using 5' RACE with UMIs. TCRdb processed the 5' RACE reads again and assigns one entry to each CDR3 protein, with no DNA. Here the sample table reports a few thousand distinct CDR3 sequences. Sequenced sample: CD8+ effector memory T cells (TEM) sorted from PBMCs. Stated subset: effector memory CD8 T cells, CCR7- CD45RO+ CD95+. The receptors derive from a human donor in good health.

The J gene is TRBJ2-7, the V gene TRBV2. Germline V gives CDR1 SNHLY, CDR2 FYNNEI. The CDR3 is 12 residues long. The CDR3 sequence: CASSVWAHEQYF. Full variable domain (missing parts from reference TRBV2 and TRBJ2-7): EPEVTQTPSHQVTQMGQEVILRCVPISNHLYFYWYRQILGQKVEFLVSFYNNEISEKSEIFDDQFSVERPDGSNFTLKIRSTKLEDSAMYFCASSVWAHEQYFGPGTRLTVT.

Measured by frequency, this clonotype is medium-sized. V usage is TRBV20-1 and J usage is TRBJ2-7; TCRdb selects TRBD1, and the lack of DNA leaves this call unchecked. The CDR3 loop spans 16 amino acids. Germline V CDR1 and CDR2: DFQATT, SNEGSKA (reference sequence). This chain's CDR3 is CSARDSRAGDLYEQYF.

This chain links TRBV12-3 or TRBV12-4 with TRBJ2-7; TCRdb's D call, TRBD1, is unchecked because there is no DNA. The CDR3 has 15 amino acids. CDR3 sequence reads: CASSLTGGISYEQYF.

The CDR3 here is CASSQDRSLSYGYTF. V and J are TRBV4-3 and TRBJ1-2. The CDR3 consists of 15 residues. Germline V CDR1 and CDR2: LGHNA, YSLEER.

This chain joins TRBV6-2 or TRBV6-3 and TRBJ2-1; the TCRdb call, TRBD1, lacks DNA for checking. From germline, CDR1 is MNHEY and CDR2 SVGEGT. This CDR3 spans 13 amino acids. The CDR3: CASKGQGFNEQFF.

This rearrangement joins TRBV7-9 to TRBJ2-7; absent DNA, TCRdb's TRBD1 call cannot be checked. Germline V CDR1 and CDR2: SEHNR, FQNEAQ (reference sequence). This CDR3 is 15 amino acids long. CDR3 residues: CASSPGSDGNYEQYF. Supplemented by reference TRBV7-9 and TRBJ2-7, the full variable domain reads DTGVSQNPRHKITKRGQNVTFRCDPISEHNRLYWYRQTLGQGPEFLTYFQNEAQLEKSRLLSDRFSAERPKGSFSTLEIQRTEQGDSAMYLCASSPGSDGNYEQYFGPGTRLTVT.

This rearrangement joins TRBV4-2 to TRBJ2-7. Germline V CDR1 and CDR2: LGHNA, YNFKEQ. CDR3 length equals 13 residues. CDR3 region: CASSQEMGYEQYF.

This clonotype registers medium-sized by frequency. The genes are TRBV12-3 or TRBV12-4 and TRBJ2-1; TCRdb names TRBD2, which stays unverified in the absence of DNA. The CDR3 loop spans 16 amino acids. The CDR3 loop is CASSPQRAGGPGEQFF.

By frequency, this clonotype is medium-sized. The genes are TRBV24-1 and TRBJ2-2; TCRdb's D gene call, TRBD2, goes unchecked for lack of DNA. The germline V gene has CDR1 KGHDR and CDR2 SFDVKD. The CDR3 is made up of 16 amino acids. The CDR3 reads CATSDLASREVGELFF.

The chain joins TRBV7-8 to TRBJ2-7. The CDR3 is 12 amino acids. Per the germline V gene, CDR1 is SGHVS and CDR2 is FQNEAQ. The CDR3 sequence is CASSLPPYEQYF.

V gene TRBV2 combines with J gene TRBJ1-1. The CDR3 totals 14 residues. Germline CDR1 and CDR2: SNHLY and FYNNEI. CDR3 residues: CASSAGLMNTEAFF. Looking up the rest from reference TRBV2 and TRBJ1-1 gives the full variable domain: EPEVTQTPSHQVTQMGQEVILRCVPISNHLYFYWYRQILGQKVEFLVSFYNNEISEKSEIFDDQFSVERPDGSNFTLKIRSTKLEDSAMYFCASSAGLMNTEAFFGQGTRLTVV.

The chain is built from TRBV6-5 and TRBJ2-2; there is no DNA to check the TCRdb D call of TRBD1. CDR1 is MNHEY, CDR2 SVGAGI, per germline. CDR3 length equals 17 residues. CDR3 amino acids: CASSYRPQGPSTGELFF.

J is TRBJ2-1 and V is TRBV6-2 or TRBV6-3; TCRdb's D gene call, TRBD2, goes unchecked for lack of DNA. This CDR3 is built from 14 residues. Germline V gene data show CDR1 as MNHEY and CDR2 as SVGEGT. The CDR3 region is CASRPSLAGEIEFF.

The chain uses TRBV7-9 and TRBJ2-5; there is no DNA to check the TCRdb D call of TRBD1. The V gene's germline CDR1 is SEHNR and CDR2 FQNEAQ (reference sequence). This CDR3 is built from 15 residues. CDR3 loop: CASSLISAGVETQYF.

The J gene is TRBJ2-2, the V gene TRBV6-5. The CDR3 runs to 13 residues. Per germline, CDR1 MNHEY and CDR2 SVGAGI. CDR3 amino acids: CASSVWLTGELFF.

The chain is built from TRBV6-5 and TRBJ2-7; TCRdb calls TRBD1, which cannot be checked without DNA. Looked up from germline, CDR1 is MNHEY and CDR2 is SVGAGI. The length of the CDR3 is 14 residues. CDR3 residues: CASSAMTGGVEQYF.

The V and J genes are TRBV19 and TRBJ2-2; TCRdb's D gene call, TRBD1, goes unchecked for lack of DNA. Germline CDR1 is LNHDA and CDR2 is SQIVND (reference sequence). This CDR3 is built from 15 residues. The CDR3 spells CARPPGSVNTGELFF.

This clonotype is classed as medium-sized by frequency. The CDR3 is CASSSVGGTGNEKLFF. This chain links TRBV4-2 with TRBJ1-4; TCRdb's D gene call, TRBD1, goes unchecked for lack of DNA. The germline V gene encodes CDR1 LGHNA and CDR2 YNFKEQ. The CDR3 runs to 16 residues.

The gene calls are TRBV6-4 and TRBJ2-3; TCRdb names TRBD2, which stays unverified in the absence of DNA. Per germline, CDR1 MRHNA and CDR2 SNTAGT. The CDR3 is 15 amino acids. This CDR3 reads CASSASGGAADTQYF.